This TCR beta chain was sequenced during a study of T cell repertoires in cytomegalovirus infection. In the study overall: Based on public TCR beta signatures, there were indications of CMV infection and of a matching HLA type. Points from the study as a whole: The cumulative frequency of public TCR beta families identified carriers of CMV plus the relevant HLA. Clonotype analysis showed dominance of the ex vivo response by HLA-C-restricted CMV-specific TCR beta clonotypes.

V was clipped by 0 bases and J by 2 bases, with 11 bases between them. The CDR3 sequence is 15 residues long. The germline V gene encodes CDR1 LGHNA and CDR2 YSLEER. TCRdb independently ran MiXCR on the reads; one entry per CDR3 protein. This table holds fewer than 300,000 distinct CDR3 sequences, roughly 24% found once. This clonotype was detected many times. No antigen is known for it. Input material: PBMCs. The origin of this receptor is a human donor in good health (CMV status not recorded). Some clones in this sample may be carry-over from other donors' samples. This chain joins TRBV4-3 and TRBJ2-7; a weak D match, TRBD1 (6 bases). The CDR3 nucleotides read TGCGCCAGCAGCCAAGAGGGCAGGGGCCCCTACGAGCAGTACTTC. Translation: CASSQEGRGPYEQYF.